This T cell receptor beta chain stems from a study of identical twins. Regarding the study as a whole: In zero-insertion analyses, partial confounding could arise from invariant MAIT and iNKT cells.

Trimming cost V 5 bases and J 0 bases; bases outside gene matches: 3. The CDR3 runs to 15 residues. From germline, CDR1 is SGHTA and CDR2 FQGNSA. This clonotype came up many times. Its target is unknown. TCRdb re-called the 5' RACE reads with MiXCR, one entry per CDR3 protein. Here the sample spans about 500,000 distinct CDR3 sequences, approximately 14% being singletons. These data were also filed under a second study, of yellow fever vaccine responses in identical twins.

The J gene is TRBJ2-3, the V gene TRBV7-2, with 9 bases that match TRBD2. This clonotype was sampled from a woman in her late teens or twenties in good health. The sequenced sample was CD4+ T cells sorted from blood. The DNA of the CDR3 is TGTGCCAGCAGCCATGGACTAGCGAGCACAGATACGCAGTATTTT. This gives the protein CASSHGLASTDTQYF.